This T cell receptor (beta chain) was obtained from a study of shared clonotypes between healthy human individuals. Assay used: immunoSEQ multiplex PCR; TCRdb lists only in-frame clones, some missing. The repertoire includes approximately 1,500,000 clones, 96% of them detected once, and roughly 1.2% sits in the top ten. This CDR3 comprises 16 residues. Germline V CDR1 and CDR2: ENHRY, SYGVKD. The V and J ends lost 10 bases and 0 bases, in that order; junction bases with no gene match: 13. The TCR comes from a man in his thirties or forties in good health. The chain carries TRBV10-3 and TRBJ1-1; 8 positions match TRBD1. Sequences were obtained from naive CD4+ T cells sorted from blood. Subset indicated: CD45RA+ positively selected. The CDR3 bases are TGTGCCACCTCGGACAGGGAAGGGTTCATGAACACTGAAGCTTTCTTT. This translates into CATSDREGFMNTEAFF.